This entry features one TCR beta chain sequence. The sample comes from a study of technical replicates of blood from several donors. V was clipped by 5 bases and J by 4 bases, with 21 bases between them. CDR3 length: 17 residues. From germline, CDR1 is PRHDT and CDR2 FYEKMQ (reference sequence). Clones were read by immunoSEQ multiplex PCR, and TCRdb kept only the in-frame ones, dropping some. The profile covers about 15,000 clones, with 82% appearing a single time and 10% taken by the ten largest. The clonotype comes from a human donor in good health. Some clones in this sample may be carry-over from other donors' samples. The sample taken for sequencing was PBMCs. The chain carries TRBV13 and TRBJ1-3, with D perhaps matching TRBD1 (5 bases). CDR3: CASSPSSAGIRGNTIYF. CDR3 coding DNA: TGTGCCAGCAGCCCCTCGTCTGCAGGGATAAGAGGAAACACCATATATTTT.